The table lists the clone carrying this T cell receptor (beta chain) with many counts. V gave up 8 bases and J gave up 0 bases, with 10 bases separating them. CDR3 size: 14 residues. Disease duration was under 3 months in the ophthalmopathy patients, who also had a Clinical Activity Score of at least 3 and a NOSPECS grade of at least 4. Exclusions: uncontrolled infection, other autoimmune disease, pregnancy, lactation. This entry belongs to a study of T cells in Graves' hyperthyroidism and ophthalmopathy. Template material for amplifying TCR beta CDR3 regions consisted of RNA transcripts. HTBI primers drove first-round RT-PCR of the TCR CDR3. MiXCR, run by TCRdb on the multiplex PCR reads, gives a single entry per CDR3 protein. This sample yields nearly 600,000 distinct CDR3 sequences, of which 14% are seen a single time; roughly 7% belongs to the top ten.

The sample consisted of blood. The chain uses TRBV12-3 or TRBV12-4 and TRBJ2-2; D uncertain. The source of this sequence is a young woman with Graves' ophthalmopathy. Written as DNA, the CDR3 is TGTGCCAGCCAGGTACAGCCGAACACCGGGGAGCTGTTTTTT. Protein product: CASQVQPNTGELFF.